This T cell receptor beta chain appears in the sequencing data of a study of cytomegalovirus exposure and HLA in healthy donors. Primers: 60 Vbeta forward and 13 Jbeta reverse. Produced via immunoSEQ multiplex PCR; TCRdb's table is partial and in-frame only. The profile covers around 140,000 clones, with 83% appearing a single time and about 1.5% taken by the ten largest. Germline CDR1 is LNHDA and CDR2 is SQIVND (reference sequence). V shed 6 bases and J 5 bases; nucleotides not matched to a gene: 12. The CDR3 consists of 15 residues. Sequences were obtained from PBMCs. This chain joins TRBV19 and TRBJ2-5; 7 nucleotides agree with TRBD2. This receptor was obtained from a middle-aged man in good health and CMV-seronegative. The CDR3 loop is CASSQAGSKGETQYF. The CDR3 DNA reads TGTGCCAGTAGCCAAGCGGGGTCTAAAGGGGAGACCCAGTACTTC.